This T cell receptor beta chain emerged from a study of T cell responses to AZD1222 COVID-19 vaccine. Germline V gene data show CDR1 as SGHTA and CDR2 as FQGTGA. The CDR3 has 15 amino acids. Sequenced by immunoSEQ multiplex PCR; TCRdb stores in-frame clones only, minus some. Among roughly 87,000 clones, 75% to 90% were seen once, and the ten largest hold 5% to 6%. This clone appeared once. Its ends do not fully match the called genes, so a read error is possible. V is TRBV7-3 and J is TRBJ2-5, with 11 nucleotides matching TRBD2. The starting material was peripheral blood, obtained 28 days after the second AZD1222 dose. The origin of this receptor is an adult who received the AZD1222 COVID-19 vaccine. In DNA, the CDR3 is TGCGCCAGCACCTTAGCGGGGGGGGTCCAAGAGACCCAGTACTTC. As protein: CASTLAGGVQETQYF. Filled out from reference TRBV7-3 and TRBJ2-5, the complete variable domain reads GAGVSQTPSNKVTEKGKYVELRCDPISGHTALYWYRQSLGQGPEFLIYFQGTGAADDSGLPNDRFFAVRPEGSVSTLKIQRTERGDSAVYLCASTLAGGVQETQYFGPGTRLLVL.